A single sample gave rise to the 13 T cell receptor beta chains below, sequenced in a study of cytomegalovirus exposure and HLA in healthy donors. PCR employed 60 Vbeta and 13 Jbeta primers. Sequenced by immunoSEQ multiplex PCR; TCRdb stores in-frame clones only, minus some. This repertoire shows around 150,000 clones, about 74% found once; its top ten account for roughly 1.8%. Source material: PBMCs. The receptor source for this set is a woman between 40 and 55 years old in good health and CMV-seronegative.

The chain joins TRBV19 to TRBJ1-5, with 11 positions matching TRBD1. The V gene's germline CDR1 is LNHDA and CDR2 SQIVND (reference sequence). The CDR3 spans 14 residues. V gave up 9 bases and J gave up 2 bases; unmatched junction bases: 3. In DNA form, the CDR3 reads TGTGCCAGACGGACAGGGGGCGGCAATCAGCCCCAGCATTTT. The encoded protein is CARRTGGGNQPQHF.

V is TRBV11-2 and J is TRBJ2-7; possibly TRBD2 for D (6 bases). Trimming took off 5 bases at V and 2 bases at J, with 25 bases between the two ends. The V gene's germline CDR1 is SGHAT and CDR2 FQNNGV. The length of the CDR3 is 18 residues. The CDR3: CASSPTSRRRGEAYEQYF. The DNA of the CDR3 is TGTGCCAGCAGCCCTACCAGTAGGAGGAGGGGTGAGGCCTACGAGCAGTACTTC. Full variable domain (missing parts from reference TRBV11-2 and TRBJ2-7): EAGVAQSPRYKIIEKRQSVAFWCNPISGHATLYWYQQILGQGPKLLIQFQNNGVVDDSQLPKDRFSAERLKGVDSTLKIQPAKLEDSAVYLCASSPTSRRRGEAYEQYFGPGTRLTVT.

The J gene is TRBJ2-1, the V gene TRBV27; D ambiguous. Trimming took 6 bases from V and 4 from J, leaving 4 bases between them. Germline assignment: CDR1 MNHEY and CDR2 SMNVEV (reference sequence). The CDR3 length is 11 residues. CDR3 in DNA: TGTGCCAGCAGCCAATACAATGAGCAGTTCTTC. This translates into CASSQYNEQFF.

This clone was observed a single time. Germline is not matched at one junction end, which may reflect a read error. The chain joins TRBV7-9 to TRBJ2-7; 13 bases align to TRBD2. This CDR3 is 16 amino acids long. CDR1 is SEHNR and CDR2 is FQNEAQ in the germline V gene (reference sequence). The CDR3 sequence is CSSSFVGLAGEHEQYF. DNA of the CDR3: TGTTCCAGCAGCTTTGTAGGACTAGCGGGAGAACACGAGCAGTACTTC.

The chain has TRBV6-6 and TRBJ1-6, with 7 bases fitting TRBD1. V dropped 5 bases and J dropped 2; count of bases not matched to a gene: 6. This CDR3 region has 16 residues. Germline V lookup: CDR1 MNHNY, CDR2 SVGAGI (reference sequence). CDR3 loop: CASSRQGVTYNSPLHF. The CDR3, as DNA: TGTGCCAGCAGTAGACAGGGCGTAACCTATAATTCACCCCTCCACTTT.

The table lists this clone with a count of one. The chain couples TRBV5-1 to TRBJ2-7; maybe TRBD1 (6 bases). This CDR3 contains 13 residues. CDR1 is SGHRS, CDR2 YFSETQ, per germline. The V gene lost 1 base and the J gene lost 5 bases, with 10 bases spanning the gap. CDR3 region: CASSLNRADEQYF. CDR3 coding DNA: TGCGCCAGCAGCTTGAACAGGGCGGACGAGCAGTACTTC.

The chain has TRBV2 and TRBJ2-5; TRBD2 agrees at 12 bases. CDR1 is SNHLY and CDR2 is FYNNEI in the germline V gene. V lost 10 bases to trimming and J lost 2 bases; unmatched junction nucleotides: 8. The CDR3 has 15 amino acids. The CDR3 protein is CATKRGLAGQETQYF. As DNA, the CDR3 is TGTGCCACCAAGCGCGGACTAGCGGGGCAAGAGACCCAGTACTTC.

V gene TRBV11-2 combines with J gene TRBJ2-4, with unresolved D. V gave up 3 bases and J gave up 8 bases, with 14 bases separating them. Germline V gene lookup returns CDR1 SGHAT and CDR2 FQNNGV. The CDR3 is made up of 14 amino acids. CDR3 DNA: TGTGCCAGCAGCTTCAGACCGCTGCAGGACATTCAGTACTTC. Its translation is CASSFRPLQDIQYF.

This clone was observed a handful of times. V gene TRBV5-1 combines with J gene TRBJ2-7, with D possibly matching TRBD2 (5 bases). Trimming cost V 2 bases and J 7 bases, with 10 bases left between them. In germline, CDR1 is SGHRS, CDR2 YFSETQ. This CDR3 contains 12 residues. This CDR3 reads CASSFPPGEQYF. The CDR3, as DNA: TGCGCCAGCAGCTTCCCCCCGGGGGAGCAGTACTTC. Based on the CDR3 plus reference TRBV5-1 and TRBJ2-7, the full variable domain is KAGVTQTPRYLIKTRGQQVTLSCSPISGHRSVSWYQQTPGQGLQFLFEYFSETQRNKGNFPGRFSGRQFSNSRSEMNVSTLELGDSALYLCASSFPPGEQYFGPGTRLTVT.

The chain recombines TRBV7-6 with TRBJ1-5; D is possibly TRBD1 (5 bases). V was clipped by 0 bases and J by 3 bases, with 12 bases between them. This CDR3 has 16 amino acids. CDR1 is SGHVS, CDR2 FNYEAQ, per germline. The CDR3 protein is CASSLAGGGANQPQHF. In DNA, the CDR3 is TGTGCCAGCAGCTTAGCCGGCGGAGGGGCCAATCAGCCCCAGCATTTT.

This chain links TRBV6-4 with TRBJ2-7, with 9 bases identical to TRBD1. CDR1 and CDR2 (germline): MRHNA, SNTAGT. The V gene end was trimmed by 3 bases and the J gene end by 2 bases; junction bases not matched to a gene: 11. The CDR3 spans 17 residues. In nucleotides, the CDR3 is TGTGCCAGCAGTGAACCCACTGGACAGGGGATTCCCTACGAGCAGTACTTC. This translates into CASSEPTGQGIPYEQYF.

This clone was picked up one time. The CDR3 DNA reads TGCGCCAGCAGCTTGGTGGGCGGGAGTGAGACCCAGTACTTC. Encoded protein: CASSLVGGSETQYF. The rearrangement uses TRBV5-1 and TRBJ2-5, with TRBD2 matching over 7 bases. This CDR3 has 14 amino acids. The ends lost 0 bases at V and 5 bases at J; junction bases unmatched: 4. Germline V lookup: CDR1 SGHRS, CDR2 YFSETQ.

The CDR3 spells CASISGQGEIYGYTF. The CDR3 nucleotides are TGTGCCAGCATCTCGGGCCAGGGGGAGATCTACGGCTACACCTTC. This sequence joins TRBV28 and TRBJ1-2; TRBD1 matches at 7 bases. The CDR3 is 15 residues long. CDR1 MDHEN and CDR2 SYDVKM come from the germline V gene. The V and J ends lost 7 bases and 8 bases, in that order; junction bases with no gene match: 16.